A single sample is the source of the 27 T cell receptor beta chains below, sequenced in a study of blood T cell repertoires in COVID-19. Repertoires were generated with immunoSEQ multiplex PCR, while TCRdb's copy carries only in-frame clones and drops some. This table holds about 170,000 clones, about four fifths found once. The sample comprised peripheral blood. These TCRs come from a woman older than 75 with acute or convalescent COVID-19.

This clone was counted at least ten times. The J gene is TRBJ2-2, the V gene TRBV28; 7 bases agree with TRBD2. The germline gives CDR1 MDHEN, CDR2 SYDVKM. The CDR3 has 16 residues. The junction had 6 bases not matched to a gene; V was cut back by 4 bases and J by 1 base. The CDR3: CASSSPGGENTGELFF. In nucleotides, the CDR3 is TGTGCCAGCAGTTCCCCGGGAGGCGAGAACACCGGGGAGCTGTTTTTT.

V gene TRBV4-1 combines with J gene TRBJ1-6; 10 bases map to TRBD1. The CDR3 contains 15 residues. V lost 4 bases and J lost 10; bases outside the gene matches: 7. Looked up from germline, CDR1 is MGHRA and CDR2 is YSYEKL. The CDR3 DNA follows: TGCGCCAGCAGCCGGGGACAGGGGTTAGGATCACCCCTCCACTTT. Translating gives CASSRGQGLGSPLHF.

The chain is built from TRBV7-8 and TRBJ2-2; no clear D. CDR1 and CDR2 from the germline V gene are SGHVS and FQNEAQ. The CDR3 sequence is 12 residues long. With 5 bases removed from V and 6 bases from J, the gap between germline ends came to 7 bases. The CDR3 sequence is CASSLQSGELFF. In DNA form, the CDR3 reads TGTGCCAGCAGCCTACAATCCGGGGAGCTGTTTTTT.

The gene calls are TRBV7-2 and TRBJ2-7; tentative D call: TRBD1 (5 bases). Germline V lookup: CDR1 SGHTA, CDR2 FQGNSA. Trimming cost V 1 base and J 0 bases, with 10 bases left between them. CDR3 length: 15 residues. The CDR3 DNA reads TGTGCCAGCAGCTTAGGTGGGGCGACCTCCTACGAGCAGTACTTC. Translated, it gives CASSLGGATSYEQYF.

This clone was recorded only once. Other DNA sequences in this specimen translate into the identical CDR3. The DNA of the CDR3 is TGCAGCGTTGGTCAGGGCAATCAGCCCCAGCATTTT. This codes for CSVGQGNQPQHF. The rearrangement joins TRBV29-1 to TRBJ1-5; the D is unclear. Germline CDR1 reads SQVTM; CDR2 reads ANQGSEA. The length of the CDR3 is 12 residues. Deletions cut 4 bases from V and 2 bases from J, with 6 bases between.

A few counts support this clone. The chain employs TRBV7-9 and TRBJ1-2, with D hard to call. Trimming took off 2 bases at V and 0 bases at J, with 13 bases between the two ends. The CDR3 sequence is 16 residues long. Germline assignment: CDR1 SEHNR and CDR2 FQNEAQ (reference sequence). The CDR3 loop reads CASSLQEYTTNYGYTF. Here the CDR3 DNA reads TGTGCCAGCAGCTTACAGGAATATACAACTAACTATGGCTACACCTTC.

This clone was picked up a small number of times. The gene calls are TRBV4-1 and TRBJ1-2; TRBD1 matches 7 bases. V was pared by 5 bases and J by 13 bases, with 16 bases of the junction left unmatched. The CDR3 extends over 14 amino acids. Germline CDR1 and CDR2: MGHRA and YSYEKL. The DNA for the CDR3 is TGCGCCAGCAGCGTCCAGGACGCCTACAGGGGATCCACCTTC. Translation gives CASSVQDAYRGSTF.

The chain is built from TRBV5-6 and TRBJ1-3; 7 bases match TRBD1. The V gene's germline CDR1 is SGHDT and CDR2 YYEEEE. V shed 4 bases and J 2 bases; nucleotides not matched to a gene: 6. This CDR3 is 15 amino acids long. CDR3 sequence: CASSPDRETGNTIYF. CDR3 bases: TGTGCCAGCAGCCCCGACAGGGAAACTGGAAACACCATATATTTT.

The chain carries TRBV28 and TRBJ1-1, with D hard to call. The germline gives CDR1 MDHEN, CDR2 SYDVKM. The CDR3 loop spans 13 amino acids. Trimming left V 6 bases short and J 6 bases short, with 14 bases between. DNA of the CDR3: TGTGCCAGCAGCCCCTCTTGGAGAGCTGAAGCTTTCTTT. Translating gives CASSPSWRAEAFF. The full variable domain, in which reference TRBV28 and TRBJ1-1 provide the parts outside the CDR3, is DVKVTQSSRYLVKRTGEKVFLECVQDMDHENMFWYRQDPGLGLRLIYFSYDVKMKEKGDIPEGYSVSREKKERFSLILESASTNQTSMYLCASSPSWRAEAFFGQGTRLTVV.

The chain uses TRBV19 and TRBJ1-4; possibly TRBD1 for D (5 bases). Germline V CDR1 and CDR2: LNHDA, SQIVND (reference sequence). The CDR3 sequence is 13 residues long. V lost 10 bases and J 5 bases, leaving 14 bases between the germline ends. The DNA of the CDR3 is TGTGCCACTACGGACATTGAGAATGAAAAACTGTTTTTT. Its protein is CATTDIENEKLFF.

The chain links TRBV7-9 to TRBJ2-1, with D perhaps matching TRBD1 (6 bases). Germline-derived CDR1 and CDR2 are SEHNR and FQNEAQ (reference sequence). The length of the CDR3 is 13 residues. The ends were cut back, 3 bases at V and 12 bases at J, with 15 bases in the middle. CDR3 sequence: CASSLGAQVVQFF. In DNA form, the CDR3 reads TGTGCCAGCAGCTTGGGGGCCCAGGTCGTGCAGTTCTTC.

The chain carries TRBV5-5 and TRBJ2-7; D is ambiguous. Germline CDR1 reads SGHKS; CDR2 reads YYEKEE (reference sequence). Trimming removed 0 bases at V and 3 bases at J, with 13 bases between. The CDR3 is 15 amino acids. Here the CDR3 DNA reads TGTGCCAGCAGCTTGGGGCTCCGAACAATCTACGAGCAGTACTTC. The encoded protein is CASSLGLRTIYEQYF.

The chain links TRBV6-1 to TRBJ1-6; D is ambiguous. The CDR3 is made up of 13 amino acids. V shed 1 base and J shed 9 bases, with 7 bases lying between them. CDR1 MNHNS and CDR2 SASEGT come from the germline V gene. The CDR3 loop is CASSEERASPLHF. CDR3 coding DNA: TGTGCCAGCAGTGAAGAGAGAGCTTCACCCCTCCACTTT.

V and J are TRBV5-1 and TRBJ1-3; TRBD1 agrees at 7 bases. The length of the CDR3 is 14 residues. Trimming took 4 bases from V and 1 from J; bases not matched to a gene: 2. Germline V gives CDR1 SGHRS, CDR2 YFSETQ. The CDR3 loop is CASSVGQSGNTIYF. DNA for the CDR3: TGCGCCAGCAGCGTGGGACAGTCTGGAAACACCATATATTTT.

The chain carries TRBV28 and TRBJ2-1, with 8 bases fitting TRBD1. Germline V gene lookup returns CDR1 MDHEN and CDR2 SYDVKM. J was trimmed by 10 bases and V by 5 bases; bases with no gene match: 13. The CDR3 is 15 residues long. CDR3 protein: CASSAWTGTYLEQFF. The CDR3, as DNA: TGTGCCAGCAGTGCCTGGACAGGGACCTACCTAGAGCAGTTCTTC.

The DNA for the CDR3 is TGTGCCAGCAGTTTATCAGGGGGGGCGCAAAGTGGTGGCTACACCTTC. Translating it yields CASSLSGGAQSGGYTF. The chain joins TRBV27 to TRBJ1-2; D may be TRBD1 (6 bases). This CDR3 has 16 amino acids. V was clipped by 0 bases and J by 7 bases, with 18 bases between them. The germline V gene encodes CDR1 MNHEY and CDR2 SMNVEV (reference sequence).

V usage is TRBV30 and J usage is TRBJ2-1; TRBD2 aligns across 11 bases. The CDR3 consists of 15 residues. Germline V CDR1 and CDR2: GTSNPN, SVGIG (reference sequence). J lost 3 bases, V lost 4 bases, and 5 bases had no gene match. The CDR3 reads CAWTVTSGSYNEQFF. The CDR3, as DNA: TGTGCCTGGACCGTAACTAGCGGGAGCTACAATGAGCAGTTCTTC.

The CDR3 loop reads CASRGSGAASSYEQYF. CDR3 bases: TGTGCCAGCAGGGGGTCTGGGGCGGCGAGCTCCTACGAGCAGTACTTC. The chain has TRBV27 and TRBJ2-7; D is possibly TRBD1 (5 bases). CDR1 and CDR2 (germline): MNHEY, SMNVEV (reference sequence). The CDR3 totals 16 residues. V was cut by 6 bases and J by 0 bases, with 18 bases left in between.

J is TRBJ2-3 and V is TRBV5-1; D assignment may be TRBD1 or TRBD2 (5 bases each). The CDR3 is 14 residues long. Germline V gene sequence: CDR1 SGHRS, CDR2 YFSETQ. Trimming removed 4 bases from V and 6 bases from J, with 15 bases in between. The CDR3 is CASSLGVAADTQYF. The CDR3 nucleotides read TGCGCCAGCAGCCTGGGGGTGGCGGCGGATACGCAGTATTTT.

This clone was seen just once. CDR3 nucleotides: TGTGCCAGCAGTGACCGCACAGGAACTAACTATGGCTACACCTTC. As protein: CASSDRTGTNYGYTF. The rearrangement links TRBV6-6 to TRBJ1-2, with D possibly matching TRBD1 (5 bases). Trimming removed 5 bases from V and 0 bases from J, with 13 bases in between. Germline V lookup: CDR1 MNHNY, CDR2 SVGAGI (reference sequence). The CDR3 loop spans 15 amino acids.

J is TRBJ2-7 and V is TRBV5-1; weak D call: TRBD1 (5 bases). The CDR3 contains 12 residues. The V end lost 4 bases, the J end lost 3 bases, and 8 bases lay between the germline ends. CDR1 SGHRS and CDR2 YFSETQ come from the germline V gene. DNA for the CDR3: TGCGCCAGCAGCCGTCAGGGCTACGAGCAGTACTTC. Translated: CASSRQGYEQYF.

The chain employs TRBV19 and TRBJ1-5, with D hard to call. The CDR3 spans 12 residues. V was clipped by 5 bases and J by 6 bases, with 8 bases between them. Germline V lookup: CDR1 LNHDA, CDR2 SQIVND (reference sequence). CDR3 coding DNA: TGTGCCAGTAGTTGGTACGGTCAGCCCCAGCATTTT. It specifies CASSWYGQPQHF.

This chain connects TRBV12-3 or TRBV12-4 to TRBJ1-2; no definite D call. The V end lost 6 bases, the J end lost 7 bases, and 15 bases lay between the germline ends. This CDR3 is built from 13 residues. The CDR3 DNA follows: TGTGCCAGCAGACGTGACCGCGCGGGTGGCTACACCTTC. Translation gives CASRRDRAGGYTF.

For the CDR3, the DNA is TGTGCCAGCAGCCCGGTGCCGGGACAGGGAAATTCACCCCTCCACTTT. Translating gives CASSPVPGQGNSPLHF. The rearrangement joins TRBV5-5 to TRBJ1-6; TRBD1 agrees at 9 bases. This CDR3 region has 16 residues. From germline, CDR1 is SGHKS and CDR2 YYEKEE (reference sequence). Germline trimming cut 4 bases from V and 7 bases from J; bases unmatched to any gene: 9.

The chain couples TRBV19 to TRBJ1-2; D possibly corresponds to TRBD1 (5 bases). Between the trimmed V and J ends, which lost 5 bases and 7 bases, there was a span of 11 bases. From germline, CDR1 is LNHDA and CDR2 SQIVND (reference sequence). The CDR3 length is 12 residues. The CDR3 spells CASSRGVGGYTF. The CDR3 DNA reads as TGTGCCAGTAGTCGGGGGGTAGGTGGCTACACCTTC.

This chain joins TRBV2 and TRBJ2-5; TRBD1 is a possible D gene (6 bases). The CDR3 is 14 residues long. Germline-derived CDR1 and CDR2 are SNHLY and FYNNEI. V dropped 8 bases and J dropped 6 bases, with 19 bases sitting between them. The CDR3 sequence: CASHEEQGGKTQYF. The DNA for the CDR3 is TGTGCCAGCCATGAGGAACAGGGTGGAAAGACCCAGTACTTC.

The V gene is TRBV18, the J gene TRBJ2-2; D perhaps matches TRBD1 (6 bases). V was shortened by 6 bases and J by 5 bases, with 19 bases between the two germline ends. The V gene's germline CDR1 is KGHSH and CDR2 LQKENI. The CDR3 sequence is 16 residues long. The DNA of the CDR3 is TGTGCCAGCTCTTCCGGGACACGCCCTGGGACCGGGGAGCTGTTTTTT. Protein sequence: CASSSGTRPGTGELFF. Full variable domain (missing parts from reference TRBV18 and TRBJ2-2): NAGVMQNPRHLVRRRGQEARLRCSPMKGHSHVYWYRQLPEEGLKFMVYLQKENIIDESGMPKERFSAEFPKEGPSILRIQQVVRGDSAAYFCASSSGTRPGTGELFFGEGSRLTVL.